A selection of T cell receptor beta chains follows, all from one sample in a study of molecular identifiers for immune sequencing clone quantification. TCRdb used MiXCR to reprocess the PCR reads, holding one entry per CDR3 protein. The table has 460,000 or so distinct CDR3 sequences, less than 30% seen once. The specimen sequenced was naive CD8+ T cells from blood, with Jurkat cell RNA spiked in. These receptors were obtained from a human donor in good health. Some libraries in this study had Jurkat cell RNA spiked in. Both conserved end residues are part of each CDR3. Each record gives: D gene, V gene, CDR3 protein. D genes are given only for firm matches.

D gene: TRBD1; V gene: TRBV30; CDR3 protein: CAWSPETGIGFSVGYTF
D gene: -; V gene: TRBV27; CDR3 protein: CASSRPGLEETQYF
D gene: -; V gene: TRBV21-1; CDR3 protein: CASSISGQGACTDTQYF
D gene: TRBD1; V gene: TRBV18; CDR3 protein: CASSPRQGSAETQYF
D gene: -; V gene: TRBV15; CDR3 protein: CATSSAGQSSSYERYF
D gene: TRBD1; V gene: TRBV19; CDR3 protein: CASSIGQGGNQPQHF
D gene: -; V gene: TRBV4-3; CDR3 protein: CASSQGSGYLTDTQYF
D gene: -; V gene: TRBV28; CDR3 protein: CASSSLTGVYNEQFF
D gene: -; V gene: TRBV7-9; CDR3 protein: CASSPDNTGELFF
D gene: TRBD1; V gene: TRBV2; CDR3 protein: CASLSEPGQDSEKLFF
D gene: TRBD1; V gene: TRBV5-6; CDR3 protein: CASSFPSRTGEYEQYF
D gene: -; V gene: TRBV4-1; CDR3 protein: CASSQETVILNQPQHF
D gene: TRBD1; V gene: TRBV12-3/TRBV12-4; CDR3 protein: CASSSTGQGYNYGYTF
D gene: -; V gene: TRBV2; CDR3 protein: CASSERREGLGTNEKLFF
D gene: -; V gene: TRBV3-1; CDR3 protein: CASSQDSTEPLTGNTIYF
D gene: -; V gene: TRBV30; CDR3 protein: CAWRLDPVGNQPQHF
D gene: -; V gene: TRBV7-2; CDR3 protein: CASSASQYYYNEQFF
D gene: -; V gene: TRBV28; CDR3 protein: CASSPPYRDGSYSGANVLTF
D gene: -; V gene: TRBV7-9; CDR3 protein: CASSWESSTDTQYF
D gene: TRBD1; V gene: TRBV4-3; CDR3 protein: CASSQEGQGNSPLHF
D gene: TRBD2; V gene: TRBV7-9; CDR3 protein: CANQAGTNTDTQYF
D gene: -; V gene: TRBV25-1; CDR3 protein: CASSELKGSIHEQYF
D gene: -; V gene: TRBV2; CDR3 protein: CASRGEIMNTEAFF
D gene: -; V gene: TRBV25-1; CDR3 protein: CASGEGNEQFF
D gene: -; V gene: TRBV6-5; CDR3 protein: CASRLSPPSYKQYF
D gene: -; V gene: TRBV28; CDR3 protein: CASSLEWNQPQHF
D gene: TRBD2; V gene: TRBV29-1; CDR3 protein: CSVERLAGSPGELFF
D gene: -; V gene: TRBV6-5; CDR3 protein: CASRRDPLVTDTQYF
D gene: -; V gene: TRBV3-1; CDR3 protein: CASSTPRQGHNYGYTF
D gene: -; V gene: TRBV5-6; CDR3 protein: CASSLDLPSGSTDTQYF
D gene: -; V gene: TRBV21-1; CDR3 protein: CASSKTGQGSTGELFF
D gene: TRBD1; V gene: TRBV7-6; CDR3 protein: CASSLAFGQENEKLFF
D gene: -; V gene: TRBV20-1; CDR3 protein: CSAQLGAFQFF